This TCR beta chain was obtained from a study of early T cells in non-severe SARS-CoV-2 infection. CDR1 LGHNA and CDR2 YSLEER come from the germline V gene. Trimming took 5 bases from V and 6 from J, leaving 14 bases between them. The CDR3 contains 14 residues. The TCR library protocol was used to attach unique molecular identifiers. These identifiers were attached to individual cDNA molecules. In TCRdb, the 5' RACE reads were re-called with MiXCR into one record per CDR3 protein. The repertoire holds around 100,000 distinct CDR3 sequences, around 13% seen once, with 6.2% in the top ten. The sample holds many counts of this clonotype.

The J gene is TRBJ2-1, the V gene TRBV4-3; D may be TRBD2 (6 bases). The clonotype comes from an adult who was a healthcare worker with PCR-confirmed SARS-CoV-2 infection or an uninfected control (not recorded which). Sequencing was carried out using whole blood. CDR3 nucleotide sequence: TGCGCCAGCAGCTTCCGACTAGAACCCAATGAGCAGTTCTTC. It yields the protein CASSFRLEPNEQFF.